Shown below are 17 T cell receptor beta chains from a single sample sequenced in a study of technical replicates of blood from a handful of donors (dated by TCRdb to 2017 to 2019). The library was made by the immunoSEQ multiplex PCR assay. TCRdb took over this immuneACCESS table, retaining in-frame rearrangements with V and J assigned. Such tables are incomplete; in checked studies, under half of the missing clones stem from an unresolved V gene, and the remainder is unexplained. Across this sample there are 60,000 to 90,000 clones, with roughly 96% seen only once. Around 0.2% of the sample goes to the ten largest clones. The material sequenced was T cells isolated from PBMCs. Receptor source: a human donor in good health.

This chain's CDR3 is CASSVAINEQFF. The CDR3, as DNA: TGTGCCAGCAGCGTAGCTATCAATGAGCAGTTCTTC. V is TRBV9 and J is TRBJ2-1, with D unclear. CDR3 size: 12 residues. CDR1 SGDLS and CDR2 YYNGEE come from the germline V gene. Trimming removed 0 bases at V and 6 bases at J, with 4 bases between.

The chain is built from TRBV5-1 and TRBJ2-7; TRBD1 matches at 7 bases. V lost 5 bases, J lost 4 bases, and 6 bases stayed unmatched. From germline, CDR1 is SGHRS and CDR2 YFSETQ. The CDR3 has 13 residues. CDR3 sequence (DNA): TGCGCCAGCAGACGGGACAGCCTATACGAGCAGTACTTC. This codes for CASRRDSLYEQYF.

V and J are TRBV28 and TRBJ1-2; D possibly corresponds to TRBD1 (5 bases). Germline V CDR1 and CDR2: MDHEN, SYDVKM. This CDR3 region has 15 residues. V lost 2 bases to trimming and J lost 0 bases, with 10 bases between them. In nucleotides, the CDR3 is TGTGCCAGCAGTTTAGCCGACAGATCTAACTATGGCTACACCTTC. As protein: CASSLADRSNYGYTF.

The chain uses TRBV28 and TRBJ1-4, with 8 bases matching TRBD1. This CDR3 has 15 residues. Germline V CDR1 and CDR2: MDHEN, SYDVKM. Trimming took 6 bases from V and 0 from J; bases not matched to a gene: 3. CDR3 region: CASSTGGTTNEKLFF. In DNA form, the CDR3 reads TGTGCCAGCAGCACAGGGGGGACAACTAATGAAAAACTGTTTTTT.

V is TRBV7-6 and J is TRBJ2-7; 7 nucleotides line up with TRBD1. CDR3 length: 14 residues. CDR1 is SGHVS and CDR2 is FNYEAQ in the germline V gene. V was clipped by 3 bases and J by 2 bases; unmatched bases: 4. CDR3 in DNA: TGTGCCAGCAGCTTGGGACAGTTACCCTACGAGCAGTACTTC. This codes for CASSLGQLPYEQYF.

Here the CDR3 DNA reads TGCAGCGTTGCGGAGGCGAACACTGAAGCTTTCTTT. Its translation: CSVAEANTEAFF. The V gene is TRBV29-1, the J gene TRBJ1-1; D uncertain. The V end lost 4 bases, the J end lost 1 base, and 7 bases lay between the germline ends. Germline assignment: CDR1 SQVTM and CDR2 ANQGSEA. The CDR3 spans 12 residues.

V is TRBV28 and J is TRBJ1-3, with unresolved D. Trimming removed 6 bases from V and 0 bases from J, with 12 bases in between. CDR3 length equals 15 residues. Germline CDR1 reads MDHEN; CDR2 reads SYDVKM. CDR3 coding DNA: TGTGCCAGCAGGACTAAAGGGAGCTCTGGAAACACCATATATTTT. Translation gives CASRTKGSSGNTIYF.

This chain uses TRBV10-3 with TRBJ1-2, with TRBD1 as a possible D gene (5 bases). V shed 7 bases and J shed 13 bases, with 22 bases lying between them. The CDR3 spans 13 residues. Per germline, CDR1 ENHRY and CDR2 SYGVKD. The CDR3 loop reads CAITGEPSIGCTF. CDR3 sequence (DNA): TGTGCCATCACGGGGGAACCGTCTATAGGGTGCACCTTC.

This sequence joins TRBV4-1 and TRBJ2-5, with 8 bases aligning to TRBD2. There are 14 residues in the CDR3. J was trimmed by 2 bases and V by 4 bases; bases with no gene match: 3. Germline assignment: CDR1 MGHRA and CDR2 YSYEKL. The CDR3 loop is CASSRAGGQETQYF. CDR3 sequence (DNA): TGCGCCAGCAGCCGCGCGGGAGGACAAGAGACCCAGTACTTC.

The V call is TRBV19, the J call TRBJ2-2; TRBD2 matches at 8 bases. CDR3 length: 17 residues. CDR1 is LNHDA and CDR2 is SQIVND in the germline V gene (reference sequence). V lost 3 bases to trimming and J lost 6 bases; unmatched junction nucleotides: 12. CDR3 nucleotide sequence: TGTGCCAGTAGTATCCGGGGTAGCGGGATAATCGCCGGGGAGCTGTTTTTT. The encoded protein is CASSIRGSGIIAGELFF.

This chain links TRBV9 with TRBJ1-1; TRBD1 agrees at 7 bases. After removal of 4 bases from V and 4 bases from J, the junction contained 7 bases not matched to a gene. Germline lookup yields CDR1 SGDLS and CDR2 YYNGEE. There are 14 residues in the CDR3. The CDR3 protein is CASSLRQGSTEAFF. CDR3 bases: TGTGCCAGCAGCCTTCGACAGGGATCCACTGAAGCTTTCTTT.

The CDR3 DNA sequence: TGCAGCGTTGATTCAGGGATCGATGGCACCGGGGAGCTGTTTTTT. Protein: CSVDSGIDGTGELFF. The V gene is TRBV29-1, the J gene TRBJ2-2; perhaps TRBD1 as D (5 bases). Trimming removed 3 bases at V and 4 bases at J, with 15 bases between. Germline loops: CDR1 SQVTM, CDR2 ANQGSEA. The CDR3 sequence is 15 residues long.

This chain's CDR3 is CASSPGSTNYGYTF. The CDR3 nucleotides read TGTGCCAGCTCACCCGGGTCGACTAACTATGGCTACACCTTC. The chain joins TRBV18 to TRBJ1-2; D is unclear. The CDR3 consists of 14 residues. Trimming shortened V by 3 bases and J by 0 bases, and 8 bases separated the two germline ends. CDR1 and CDR2 from the germline V gene are KGHSH and LQKENI.

The chain couples TRBV30 to TRBJ1-6, with D perhaps matching TRBD1 (5 bases). The CDR3 loop spans 14 amino acids. The V and J ends lost 1 base and 14 bases respectively, with 18 bases between them. Per germline, CDR1 GTSNPN and CDR2 SVGIG (reference sequence). This chain's CDR3 is CAWSGHEGLGALHF. CDR3 DNA sequence: TGTGCCTGGAGTGGACACGAGGGACTTGGGGCCCTCCACTTT.

This sequence joins TRBV7-9 and TRBJ2-1; weak D call: TRBD2 (6 bases). The CDR3 has 14 residues. Between the trimmed V and J ends, which lost 5 bases and 4 bases, there was a span of 12 bases. The V gene's germline CDR1 is SEHNR and CDR2 FQNEAQ (reference sequence). The chain's CDR3 is CASSPQGTYNEQFF. The DNA of the CDR3 is TGTGCCAGCAGCCCCCAAGGGACTTACAATGAGCAGTTCTTC.

The rearrangement uses TRBV7-2 and TRBJ2-1; the D gene is possibly TRBD1 (5 bases). CDR1 SGHTA and CDR2 FQGNSA come from the germline V gene. Trimming pared 2 bases from V and 5 bases from J, leaving 10 bases between. This CDR3 is built from 14 residues. Written as DNA, the CDR3 is TGTGCCAGCAGCTTATTCGACAGTAACAATGAGCAGTTCTTC. As protein: CASSLFDSNNEQFF.

CDR3 region: CASSRGTREIEKLFF. The CDR3 DNA reads as TGTGCCAGCAGCCGAGGGACGCGGGAAATTGAAAAACTGTTTTTT. The chain has TRBV6-5 and TRBJ1-4; tentatively, D is TRBD1 (5 bases). Germline V lookup: CDR1 MNHEY, CDR2 SVGAGI. The ends were cut back, 6 bases at V and 7 bases at J, with 18 bases in the middle. The CDR3 has 15 residues.